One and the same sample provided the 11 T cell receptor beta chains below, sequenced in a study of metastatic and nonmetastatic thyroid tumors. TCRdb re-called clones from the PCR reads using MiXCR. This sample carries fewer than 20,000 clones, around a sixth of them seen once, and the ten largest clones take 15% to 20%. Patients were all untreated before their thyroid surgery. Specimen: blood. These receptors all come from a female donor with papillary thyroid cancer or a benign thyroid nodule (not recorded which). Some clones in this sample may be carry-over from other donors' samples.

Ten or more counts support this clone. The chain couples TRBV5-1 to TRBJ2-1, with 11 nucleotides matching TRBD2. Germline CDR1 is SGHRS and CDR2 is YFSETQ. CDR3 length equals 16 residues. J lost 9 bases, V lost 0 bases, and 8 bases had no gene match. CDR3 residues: CASSLAISGTSGEQFF. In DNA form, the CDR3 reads TGCGCCAGCAGCTTGGCCATCTCCGGGACTAGCGGTGAGCAGTTCTTC.

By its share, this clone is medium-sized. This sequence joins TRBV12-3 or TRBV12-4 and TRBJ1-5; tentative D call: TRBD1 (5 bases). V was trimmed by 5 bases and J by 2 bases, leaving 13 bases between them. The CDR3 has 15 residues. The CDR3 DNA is TGTGCCAGCAGTCGTCAGGGTGGTCGCAATCAGCCCCAGCATTTT. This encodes CASSRQGGRNQPQHF.

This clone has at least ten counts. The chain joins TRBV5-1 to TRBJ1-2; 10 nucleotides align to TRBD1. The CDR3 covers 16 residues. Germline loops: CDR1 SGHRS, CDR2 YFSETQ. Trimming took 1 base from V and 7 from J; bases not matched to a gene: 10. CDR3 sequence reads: CASSLSSGQGRGGYTF. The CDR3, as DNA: TGCGCCAGCAGCTTGTCATCGGGACAGGGGAGAGGTGGCTACACCTTC.

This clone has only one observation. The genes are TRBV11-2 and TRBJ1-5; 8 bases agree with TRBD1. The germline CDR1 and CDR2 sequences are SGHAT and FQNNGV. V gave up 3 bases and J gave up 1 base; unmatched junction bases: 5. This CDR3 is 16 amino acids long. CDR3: CASSFGQGASNQPQHF. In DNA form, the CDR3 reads TGTGCCAGCAGCTTTGGACAGGGTGCGAGCAATCAGCCCCAGCATTTT.

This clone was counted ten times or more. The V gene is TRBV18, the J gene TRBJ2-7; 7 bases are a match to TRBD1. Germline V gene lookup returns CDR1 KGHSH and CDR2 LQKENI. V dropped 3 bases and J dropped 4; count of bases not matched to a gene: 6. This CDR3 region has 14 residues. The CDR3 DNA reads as TGTGCCAGCTCACCTACAGGGGATCGGTACGAGCAGTACTTC. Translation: CASSPTGDRYEQYF.

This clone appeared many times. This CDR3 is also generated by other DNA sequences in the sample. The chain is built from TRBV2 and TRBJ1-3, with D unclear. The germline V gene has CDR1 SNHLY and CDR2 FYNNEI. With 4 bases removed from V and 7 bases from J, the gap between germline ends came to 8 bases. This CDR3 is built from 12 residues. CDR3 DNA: TGTGCCAGCAGTGCTTCCCCGAACACCATATATTTT. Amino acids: CASSASPNTIYF.

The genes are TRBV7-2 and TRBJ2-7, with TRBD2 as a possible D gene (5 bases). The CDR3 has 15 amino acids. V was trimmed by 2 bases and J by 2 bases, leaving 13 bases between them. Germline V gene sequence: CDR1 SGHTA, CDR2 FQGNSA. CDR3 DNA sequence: TGTGCCAGCAGCTTACGCGGGCGTCTTACCTACGAGCAGTACTTC. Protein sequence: CASSLRGRLTYEQYF.

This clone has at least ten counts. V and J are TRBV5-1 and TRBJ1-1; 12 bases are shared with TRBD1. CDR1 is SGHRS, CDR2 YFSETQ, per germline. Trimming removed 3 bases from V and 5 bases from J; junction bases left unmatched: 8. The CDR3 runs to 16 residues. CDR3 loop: CASSSLGQGAHTEAFF. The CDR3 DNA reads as TGCGCCAGCAGCTCACTGGGACAGGGGGCGCATACTGAAGCTTTCTTT.

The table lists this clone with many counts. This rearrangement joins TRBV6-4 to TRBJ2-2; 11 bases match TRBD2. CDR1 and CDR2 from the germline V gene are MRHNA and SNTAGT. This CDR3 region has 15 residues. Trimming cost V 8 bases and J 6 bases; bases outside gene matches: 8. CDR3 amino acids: CASGSGLAVPGELFF. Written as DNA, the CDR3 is TGTGCCAGCGGCTCGGGACTAGCGGTTCCCGGGGAGCTGTTTTTT.

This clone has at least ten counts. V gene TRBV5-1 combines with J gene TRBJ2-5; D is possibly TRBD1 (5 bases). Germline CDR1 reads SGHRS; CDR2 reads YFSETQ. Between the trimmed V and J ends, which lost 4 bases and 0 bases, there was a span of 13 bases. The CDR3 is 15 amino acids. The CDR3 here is CASSRDSSYQETQYF. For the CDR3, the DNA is TGCGCCAGCAGCCGCGACAGCTCTTACCAAGAGACCCAGTACTTC.

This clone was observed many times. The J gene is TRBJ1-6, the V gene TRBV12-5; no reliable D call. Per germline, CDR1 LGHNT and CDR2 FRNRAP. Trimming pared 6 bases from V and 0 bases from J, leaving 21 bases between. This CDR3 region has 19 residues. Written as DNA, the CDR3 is TGTGCTAGTGGCTCCTGGAACTACTTCCAAAGCTCCTATAATTCACCCCTCCACTTT. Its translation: CASGSWNYFQSSYNSPLHF.